The 20 T cell receptor beta chains in this list originate from one sample, sequenced in a study of CD4+ T cells in melanoma. The repertoire was sequenced with immunoSEQ multiplex PCR; TCRdb's copy has only in-frame clones and lacks some. This table has over 130,000 clones, nearly 95% appearing once. The source is a human donor with melanoma.

The chain couples TRBV5-1 to TRBJ2-3, with 13 bases matching TRBD2. The V segment lost 4 bases and the J segment 4 bases; nucleotides outside the gene matches: 9. The CDR3 runs to 17 residues. Germline loops: CDR1 SGHRS, CDR2 YFSETQ. CDR3 DNA: TGCGCCAGCAGCGAACTAGCGGGGGGGCCGAGCGCAGATACGCAGTATTTT. Its protein product is CASSELAGGPSADTQYF.

The chain couples TRBV9 to TRBJ2-3, with 15 bases fitting TRBD2. The ends lost 4 bases at V and 5 bases at J; junction bases unmatched: 5. The germline gives CDR1 SGDLS, CDR2 YYNGEE. This CDR3 is built from 16 residues. The CDR3 DNA reads TGTGCCAGCAGCTCCGGACTAGCGGGGGGGCAAGATACGCAGTATTTT. It translates to CASSSGLAGGQDTQYF.

The rearrangement joins TRBV7-9 to TRBJ2-2; 9 bases agree with TRBD1. From germline, CDR1 is SEHNR and CDR2 FQNEAQ (reference sequence). The J segment lost 0 bases and the V segment lost 1 base, leaving 6 bases of the junction unmatched. The CDR3 is 18 residues long. The CDR3 spells CASSLGRGQGANTGELFF. The CDR3 nucleotides read TGTGCCAGCAGCTTAGGGCGGGGACAGGGAGCGAACACCGGGGAGCTGTTTTTT.

The chain couples TRBV5-1 to TRBJ2-6; the D is unclear. The CDR3 has 15 residues. Trimming left V 4 bases short and J 2 bases short, with 10 bases between. CDR1 and CDR2 from the germline V gene are SGHRS and YFSETQ. The DNA of the CDR3 is TGCGCCAGCAGCCAGCAGGTAGCTGGGGCCAACGTCCTGACTTTC. Translated: CASSQQVAGANVLTF.

The chain joins TRBV10-3 to TRBJ2-7; 7 nucleotides agree with TRBD1. The germline V gene encodes CDR1 ENHRY and CDR2 SYGVKD. The CDR3 spans 14 residues. The V and J ends lost 2 bases and 1 base, in that order; junction bases with no gene match: 2. CDR3 sequence: CAISERQGSYEQYF. The CDR3 DNA sequence: TGTGCCATCAGTGAGAGACAGGGATCCTACGAGCAGTACTTC.

The V and J genes are TRBV10-3 and TRBJ2-7, with D possibly being TRBD1 (6 bases). Germline V gene data show CDR1 as ENHRY and CDR2 as SYGVKD. Trimming shortened V by 4 bases and J by 1 base, and 8 bases separated the two germline ends. The CDR3 has 13 amino acids. Here the CDR3 DNA reads TGTGCCATCAGTGCACAGGGATCCTACGAGCAGTACTTC. Its translation is CAISAQGSYEQYF.

The chain has TRBV10-3 and TRBJ1-5; possible D gene TRBD1, 5 bases. There are 15 residues in the CDR3. Trimming stripped 4 bases from V and 3 bases from J, with 13 bases between. Germline V lookup: CDR1 ENHRY, CDR2 SYGVKD. The chain's CDR3 is CAISASQDSNQPQHF. CDR3 nucleotide sequence: TGTGCCATCAGTGCCTCACAGGATTCCAATCAGCCCCAGCATTTT.

The rearrangement joins TRBV19 to TRBJ2-5, with a weak D call TRBD2 (7 bases). The V and J ends lost 11 bases and 4 bases respectively, with 23 bases between them. The CDR3 totals 15 residues. Germline V CDR1 and CDR2: LNHDA, SQIVND (reference sequence). In DNA, the CDR3 is TGTGCCCCTAATCCTGTTGCGGGGGCGGCAGAGACCCAGTACTTC. Its translation is CAPNPVAGAAETQYF. The full variable domain, rest sourced from reference TRBV19 and TRBJ2-5, is DGGITQSPKYLFRKEGQNVTLSCEQNLNHDAMYWYRQDPGQGLRLIYYSQIVNDFQKGDIAEGYSVSREKKESFPLTVTSAQKNPTAFYLCAPNPVAGAAETQYFGPGTRLLVL.

J is TRBJ1-2 and V is TRBV4-2, with D hard to call. CDR1 and CDR2 (germline): LGHNA, YNFKEQ. The CDR3 totals 14 residues. Trimming cost V 0 bases and J 1 base, with 6 bases left between them. DNA for the CDR3: TGTGCCAGCAGCCAAGATAGGCATAACTATGGCTACACCTTC. Protein: CASSQDRHNYGYTF.

This chain joins TRBV5-5 and TRBJ2-5, with D maybe TRBD1 (5 bases). V was pared by 7 bases and J by 2 bases, with 12 bases between. The CDR3 totals 13 residues. Germline CDR1 reads SGHKS; CDR2 reads YYEKEE (reference sequence). The CDR3 spells CASRWTPQETQYF. As DNA, the CDR3 is TGTGCCAGCCGCTGGACACCGCAAGAGACCCAGTACTTC.

The chain links TRBV5-1 to TRBJ2-5; perhaps TRBD1 as D (6 bases). The CDR3 has 14 amino acids. Trimming took off 0 bases at V and 4 bases at J, with 10 bases between the two ends. Germline V CDR1 and CDR2: SGHRS, YFSETQ. This CDR3 is CASSLGQVIETQYF. As DNA, the CDR3 is TGCGCCAGCAGCTTGGGACAGGTTATAGAGACCCAGTACTTC.

This clone was counted a single time. The chain employs TRBV18 and TRBJ1-1; 8 bases are a match to TRBD1. V dropped 2 bases and J dropped 4; count of bases not matched to a gene: 6. Germline V gene lookup returns CDR1 KGHSH and CDR2 LQKENI. The CDR3 has 15 residues. As DNA, the CDR3 is TGTGCCAGCTCACCAGCAGGGGGCCCGAGCACTGAAGCTTTCTTT. Its protein is CASSPAGGPSTEAFF.

The CDR3 DNA reads as TGTGCCAGCAGACGGGCCGGGACTGGCACAGATACGCAGTATTTT. Protein sequence: CASRRAGTGTDTQYF. This chain joins TRBV5-4 and TRBJ2-3, with D possibly matching TRBD2 (6 bases). This CDR3 is built from 15 residues. Germline V lookup: CDR1 SGHNT, CDR2 YYREEE (reference sequence). V was cut by 5 bases and J by 1 base, with 14 bases left in between.

The chain uses TRBV12-2 and TRBJ2-5; TRBD2 is the table's D call, not checked against the DNA. TRBV12-2 is noted as a pseudogene. The CDR3 totals 18 residues. The CDR3 loop is CASRLAYGGEDIQETQYF. CDR3 bases: TGTGCAAGTCGCTTAGCCTATGGGGGGGAGGATATCCAAGAGACCCAGTACTTC.

The chain recombines TRBV5-8 with TRBJ2-1; TRBD2 might be the D (6 bases). This CDR3 region has 15 residues. In germline, CDR1 is SGHTS, CDR2 YDEGEE. V lost 5 bases, J lost 5 bases, and 17 bases lay in between. This CDR3 is CASSLGGHPDNEQFF. The CDR3, as DNA: TGTGCCAGCAGTTTAGGAGGGCATCCGGACAATGAGCAGTTCTTC.

This chain links TRBV7-9 with TRBJ2-5, with D possibly matching TRBD1 (6 bases). Germline V gene lookup returns CDR1 SEHNR and CDR2 FQNEAQ (reference sequence). Between the trimmed V and J ends, which lost 3 bases and 2 bases, there was a span of 10 bases. The CDR3 is 14 amino acids. CDR3 sequence: CASSFEGTQETQYF. CDR3 nucleotide sequence: TGTGCCAGCAGCTTCGAAGGGACACAAGAGACCCAGTACTTC.

On this clone itself: Other DNA sequences in this sample translate to the same CDR3. The rearrangement joins TRBV7-3 to TRBJ2-5; a weak D match, TRBD2 (6 bases). In germline, CDR1 is SGHTA, CDR2 FQGTGA. CDR3 size: 13 residues. Trimming removed 4 bases at V and 2 bases at J, with 8 bases between. CDR3 DNA sequence: TGTGCCAGCAGCTCGGGGGTTCAAGAGACCCAGTACTTC. As protein: CASSSGVQETQYF.

This clone was seen only a few times. The gene calls are TRBV20-1 and TRBJ2-5; the D gene is possibly TRBD1 (6 bases). The CDR3 sequence is 11 residues long. Between the trimmed V and J ends, which lost 7 bases and 7 bases, there was a span of 13 bases. Germline V lookup: CDR1 DFQATT, CDR2 SNEGSKA (reference sequence). This CDR3 reads CSGGLRGTQYF. DNA for the CDR3: TGCAGTGGGGGGCTTCGGGGGACCCAGTACTTC.

The rearrangement uses TRBV7-3 and TRBJ1-6, with unresolved D. V lost 6 bases and J lost 8, with 8 bases in between. The CDR3 runs to 12 residues. Germline V CDR1 and CDR2: SGHTA, FQGTGA. DNA for the CDR3: TGTGCCAGCAGTTCAGAGTATTCACCCCTCCACTTT. Protein product: CASSSEYSPLHF.

V and J are TRBV6-5 and TRBJ1-5; 8 bases are shared with TRBD1. This CDR3 contains 14 residues. CDR1 and CDR2 (germline): MNHEY, SVGAGI. The trim removed 6 bases at V and 6 bases at J, leaving 7 bases unmatched. The CDR3 loop is CASRKDREGQPQHF. The CDR3 nucleotides read TGTGCCAGCAGGAAGGACAGGGAGGGTCAGCCCCAGCATTTT.